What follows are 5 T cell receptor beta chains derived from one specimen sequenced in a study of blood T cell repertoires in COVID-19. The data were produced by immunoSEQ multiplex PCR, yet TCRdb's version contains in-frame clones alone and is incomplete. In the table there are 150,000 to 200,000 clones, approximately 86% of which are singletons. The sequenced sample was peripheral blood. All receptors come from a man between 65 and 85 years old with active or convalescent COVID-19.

CDR3 region: CASTGTVGTGELFF. DNA of the CDR3: TGTGCCAGCACAGGGACAGTGGGGACCGGGGAGCTGTTTTTT. The chain carries TRBV6-5 and TRBJ2-2, with TRBD1 matching over 7 bases. V lost 7 bases to trimming and J lost 5 bases; unmatched junction nucleotides: 7. The CDR3 is 14 residues long. Germline-derived CDR1 and CDR2 are MNHEY and SVGAGI.

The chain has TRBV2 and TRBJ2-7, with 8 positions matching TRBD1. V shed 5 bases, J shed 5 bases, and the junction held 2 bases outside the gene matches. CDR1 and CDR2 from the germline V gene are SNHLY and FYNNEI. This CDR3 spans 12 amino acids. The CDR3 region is CASSRTGNEQYF. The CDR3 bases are TGTGCCAGCAGTAGGACAGGGAACGAGCAGTACTTC.

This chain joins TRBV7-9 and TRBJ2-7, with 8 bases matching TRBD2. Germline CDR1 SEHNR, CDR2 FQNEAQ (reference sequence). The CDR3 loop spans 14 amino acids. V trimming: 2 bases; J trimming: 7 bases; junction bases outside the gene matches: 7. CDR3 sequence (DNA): TGTGCCAGCAGCTTAAGACGGGGGGGCGGAGAGCAGTACTTC. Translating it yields CASSLRRGGGEQYF.

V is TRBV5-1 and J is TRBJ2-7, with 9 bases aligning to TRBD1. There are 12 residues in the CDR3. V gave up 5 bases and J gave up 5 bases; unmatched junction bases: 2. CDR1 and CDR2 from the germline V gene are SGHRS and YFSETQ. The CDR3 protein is CASRQGADEQYF. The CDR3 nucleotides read TGCGCCAGCAGACAGGGGGCTGACGAGCAGTACTTC.

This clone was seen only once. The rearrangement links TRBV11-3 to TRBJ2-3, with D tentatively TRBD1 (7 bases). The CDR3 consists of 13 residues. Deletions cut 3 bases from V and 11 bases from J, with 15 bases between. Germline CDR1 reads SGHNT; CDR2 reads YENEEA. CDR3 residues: CASSFSGGGRQYF. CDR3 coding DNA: TGTGCCAGCAGCTTCTCAGGGGGAGGTCGGCAGTATTTT.